A single sample gave rise to the 23 T cell receptor beta chains below, sequenced in a study of low-dose radiotherapy and immunotherapy resistance in tumors. Alpha and beta chains were covered, as first-strand cDNA relied on TRAV- and TRBV-specific primers. With a constant-region primer and a V-primer adapter, TCRs were subjected to 20 to 25 PCR cycles of amplification. TCRdb re-derived calls from the reads in MiXCR, one entry per CDR3 protein. Of about 7,200 distinct CDR3 sequences listed, under 70% are singletons. The receptors come from a human donor with advanced metastatic prostate, ovarian, gallbladder or colorectal cancer (not recorded which). This table probably holds off-target reads from a library built for another chain.

The gene calls are TRBV2 and TRBJ2-5; 11 bases line up with TRBD2. CDR1 is SNHLY, CDR2 FYNNEI, per germline. The CDR3 covers 16 residues. V lost 1 base, J lost 2 bases, and 3 bases stayed unmatched. The CDR3 region has the DNA TGTGCCAGCAGTGAAGGACTAGCGGGGCTTCAAGAGACCCAGTACTTC. Translating gives CASSEGLAGLQETQYF.

This clonotype was detected only a few times. V gene TRBV29-1 combines with J gene TRBJ1-1, with D hard to call. The CDR3 loop spans 13 amino acids. The germline V and J ends were trimmed by 3 bases and 0 bases, with 8 bases remaining between them. Germline loops: CDR1 SQVTM, CDR2 ANQGSEA. The CDR3 here is CSVDGRLNTEAFF. CDR3 coding DNA: TGCAGCGTTGATGGCCGGCTGAACACTGAAGCTTTCTTT. The entire variable domain, with the rest obtained from reference TRBV29-1 and TRBJ1-1, is as follows: SAVISQKPSRDICQRGTSLTIQCQVDSQVTMMFWYRQQPGQSLTLIATANQGSEATYESGFVIDKFPISRPNLTFSTLTVSNMSPEDSSIYLCSVDGRLNTEAFFGQGTRLTVV.

The V and J genes are TRBV6-6 and TRBJ1-2, with no clear D. CDR3 size: 16 residues. Looked up from germline, CDR1 is MNHNY and CDR2 is SVGAGI (reference sequence). V gave up 3 bases and J gave up 7 bases, with 21 bases separating them. As DNA, the CDR3 is TGTGCCAGCAGTTATCCCCCGGACCTCATAAGCCGTGGCTACACCTTC. Protein: CASSYPPDLISRGYTF.

Regarding this clonotype: An end of the junction differs from the germline gene, which may be a read error. The gene calls are TRBV5-4 and TRBJ1-6, with TRBD1 matching 8 bases. The CDR3 is 15 residues long. Germline CDR1 SGHNT, CDR2 YYREEE (reference sequence). The CDR3 DNA follows: TGTGCCAGCAGCTTGTCCGGGACAGGTGAATCACCCCTGCACTTT. Encoded protein: CASSLSGTGESPLHF.

The rearrangement links TRBV5-6 to TRBJ1-5; 7 bases fit TRBD1. Germline V gene lookup returns CDR1 SGHDT and CDR2 YYEEEE. The CDR3 loop spans 16 amino acids. With V trimmed by 0 bases and J by 1 base, 4 bases remained unmatched. The CDR3 DNA sequence: TGTGCCAGCAGCTTGGCAGGGGGTTGGAGCAATCAGCCCCAGCATTTT. This codes for CASSLAGGWSNQPQHF.

This clonotype was observed a handful of times. The J gene is TRBJ2-1, the V gene TRBV28, with D unclear. CDR1 and CDR2 (germline): MDHEN, SYDVKM. Trimming removed 5 bases from V and 0 bases from J, with 11 bases in between. The CDR3 has 15 amino acids. This CDR3 reads CASSSRVSSYNEQFF. CDR3 nucleotide sequence: TGTGCCAGCAGTAGTCGGGTGAGCTCCTACAATGAGCAGTTCTTC.

The chain is built from TRBV29-1 and TRBJ2-7, with a tentative D call TRBD2 (5 bases). The CDR3 has 11 amino acids. CDR1 is SQVTM, CDR2 ANQGSEA, per germline. V was pared by 1 base and J by 12 bases, with 13 bases between. DNA for the CDR3: TGCAGCGTTGAAGTCGCCGGGATGCGGTACTTC. Translating it yields CSVEVAGMRYF.

This chain connects TRBV5-1 to TRBJ1-1, with 7 bases lining up with TRBD1. J was trimmed by 4 bases and V by 7 bases; bases with no gene match: 7. Germline V lookup: CDR1 SGHRS, CDR2 YFSETQ. This CDR3 is built from 13 residues. The CDR3: CASQQRDSTEAFF. DNA of the CDR3: TGCGCCAGCCAACAACGGGACAGCACTGAAGCTTTCTTT.

The J gene is TRBJ2-2, the V gene TRBV20-1; 10 bases match TRBD1. The CDR3 is made up of 14 amino acids. The germline V gene encodes CDR1 DFQATT and CDR2 SNEGSKA (reference sequence). V shed 6 bases and J 6 bases; nucleotides not matched to a gene: 7. The CDR3 coding sequence is TGCAGTGCCTTGGGACAGGGGAAGGCCGGGGAGCTGTTTTTT. Its protein is CSALGQGKAGELFF.

The chain recombines TRBV9 with TRBJ1-2; 7 bases map to TRBD1. V dropped 4 bases and J dropped 7; count of bases not matched to a gene: 16. Germline CDR1 SGDLS, CDR2 YYNGEE. This CDR3 comprises 16 residues. CDR3 residues: CASSPSPTGAVGGYTF. For the CDR3, the DNA is TGTGCCAGCAGCCCCTCCCCAACAGGGGCGGTTGGTGGCTACACCTTC.

This clonotype has just one count. The chain uses TRBV29-1 and TRBJ1-1; the D is unclear. The CDR3 length is 11 residues. V dropped 6 bases and J dropped 1 base, with 6 bases sitting between them. The germline CDR1 and CDR2 sequences are SQVTM and ANQGSEA. The chain's CDR3 is CSVDTNTEAFF. The CDR3 region has the DNA TGCAGCGTAGACACGAACACTGAAGCTTTCTTT.

The rearrangement uses TRBV5-1 and TRBJ1-6; 11 positions match TRBD1. Losses at the gene ends were 6 bases for V and 7 bases for J; bases not matched to a gene: 3. The CDR3 loop spans 14 amino acids. Germline V lookup: CDR1 SGHRS, CDR2 YFSETQ. This CDR3 reads CASTRTGGNSPLHF. Written as DNA, the CDR3 is TGCGCCAGCACCAGGACAGGGGGCAATTCACCCCTCCACTTT.

V gene TRBV30 combines with J gene TRBJ2-7, with 12 bases fitting TRBD2. J was trimmed by 0 bases and V by 2 bases; bases with no gene match: 11. Germline V gene data show CDR1 as GTSNPN and CDR2 as SVGIG (reference sequence). The CDR3 extends over 18 amino acids. CDR3 residues: CAWSPLASGRALSYEQYF. The CDR3 DNA sequence: TGTGCCTGGAGTCCATTGGCTAGCGGGAGGGCTCTCTCCTACGAGCAGTACTTC.

V and J are TRBV10-2 and TRBJ2-1; TRBD2 matches 7 bases. Germline CDR1 WSHSY, CDR2 SAAADI. The CDR3 totals 12 residues. With 5 bases clipped from V and 7 bases from J, the junction kept 2 bases outside the gene matches. The CDR3 reads CASSPGLNEQFF. DNA for the CDR3: TGCGCCAGCAGTCCGGGACTAAATGAGCAGTTCTTC.

The J gene is TRBJ2-7, the V gene TRBV2, with TRBD2 matching over 10 bases. The CDR3 spans 14 residues. Germline V CDR1 and CDR2: SNHLY, FYNNEI. This chain's CDR3 is CASLSGGASYEQYF. The CDR3 region has the DNA TGTGCTTCCTTGAGCGGGGGGGCTTCCTACGAGCAGTACTTC.

The table lists this clonotype with a few counts. The chain carries TRBV6-6 and TRBJ2-7, with TRBD1 matching over 9 bases. J lost 7 bases, V lost 2 bases, and 6 bases had no gene match. The CDR3 contains 14 residues. Per germline, CDR1 MNHNY and CDR2 SVGAGI (reference sequence). The chain's CDR3 is CASSYPGQGGEQYF. In nucleotides, the CDR3 is TGTGCCAGCAGTTACCCGGGACAGGGAGGGGAGCAGTACTTC.

This clonotype was detected a few times. The V call is TRBV9, the J call TRBJ2-3; TRBD1 matches at 12 bases. The length of the CDR3 is 17 residues. The junction had 8 bases not matched to a gene; V was cut back by 0 bases and J by 6 bases. Germline CDR1 SGDLS, CDR2 YYNGEE. The CDR3 loop is CASSVEEGQGAWDTQYF. The DNA for the CDR3 is TGTGCCAGCAGCGTAGAAGAGGGACAGGGGGCATGGGATACGCAGTATTTT.

V gene TRBV2 combines with J gene TRBJ2-7; TRBD1 aligns across 9 bases. Germline CDR1 is SNHLY and CDR2 is FYNNEI. J gave up 12 bases and V 0 bases, and 3 bases lay outside the gene matches. The CDR3 loop spans 12 amino acids. CDR3 protein: CASSEAGTGSYF. CDR3 coding DNA: TGTGCCAGCAGTGAAGCTGGGACAGGGTCGTACTTC.

In nucleotides, the CDR3 is TGTGCCAGCAGCTTAGCGAGGGACTGGGGGTCCTACGAGCAGTACTTC. Its translation is CASSLARDWGSYEQYF. The chain combines TRBV7-4 with TRBJ2-7; a possible D gene is TRBD2 (6 bases). The CDR3 extends over 16 amino acids. CDR1 SGHVT and CDR2 SQSDAQ come from the germline V gene. V lost 0 bases and J lost 1, with 13 bases in between.

The rearrangement uses TRBV29-1 and TRBJ2-7; D remains unclear. Trimming pared 4 bases from V and 6 bases from J, leaving 10 bases between. From germline, CDR1 is SQVTM and CDR2 ANQGSEA. The length of the CDR3 is 11 residues. The CDR3 spells CSVGVSVEQYF. The CDR3 coding sequence is TGCAGCGTTGGCGTGTCCGTCGAGCAGTACTTC.

The table lists this clonotype with a few counts. V and J are TRBV5-1 and TRBJ2-7, with D perhaps TRBD2 (6 bases). The germline CDR1 and CDR2 sequences are SGHRS and YFSETQ. The CDR3 has 14 residues. Trimming took off 4 bases at V and 7 bases at J, with 18 bases between the two ends. The CDR3 sequence is CASSAGRGMGEQYF. The CDR3, as DNA: TGCGCCAGCAGCGCGGGGCGCGGGATGGGGGAGCAGTACTTC.

This clonotype was observed a single time. CDR3 in amino acids: CASTTLSGQEYNEQFF. DNA of the CDR3: TGTGCCAGCACCACCCTGTCGGGACAGGAATACAATGAGCAGTTCTTC. The rearrangement uses TRBV27 and TRBJ2-1; 8 bases are shared with TRBD1. Germline V gene sequence: CDR1 MNHEY, CDR2 SMNVEV (reference sequence). Trimming cost V 7 bases and J 4 bases; bases outside gene matches: 12. There are 16 residues in the CDR3.

The V gene is TRBV6-2 or TRBV6-3, the J gene TRBJ2-3; TRBD1 agrees at 9 bases. V lost 6 bases and J lost 5; bases outside the gene matches: 9. Germline V gives CDR1 MNHEY, CDR2 SVGEGT. CDR3 length: 15 residues. CDR3 protein: CASRETGGAGDTQYF. As DNA, the CDR3 is TGTGCCAGCAGGGAAACAGGGGGCGCGGGAGATACGCAGTATTTT.